This T cell receptor (beta chain) was captured by sequencing in a study of blood T cell repertoires in COVID-19 (dated by TCRdb to between 2020 and 2021). About the study as a whole: Samples from collaborators originated in the United States, Italy and Spain and spanned both the acute and convalescent phases of COVID-19. The material from the prospective study consisted of cDNA or gDNA derived from T cells, B-cell-depleted T cells, or PBMCs. Subjects who had been exposed to COVID-19, were actively infected with it, or had recovered from it provided the deeply sampled blood TCRbeta repertoires that made up the dataset. A freely available public database, intended as a resource for researchers studying the immune response to SARS-CoV-2, is where the repertoires were released. The samples were drawn from two sources: the first 160 participants of the ongoing ImmuneRACE study, and about 1,300 subjects contributed by 6 global collaborators. Nearly every sample came with metadata listing a de-identified subject ID, COVID-19 status, age in years and sex. HLA class I and class II types, where available, came from metadata supplied by the sample provider rather than from assay-based typing. Points the paper makes about the study in general: The quantity of clinical and demographic metadata differed by source and by participant and was supplied without curation.

As to this clone: Which antigen it targets is not known. No base qualities exist here, and no much larger clone lies one base off it.

TCRbeta CDR3 regions were amplified from genomic DNA by means of the immunoSEQ Assay, a bias-controlled multiplex PCR. The study's processing was this. The number of nucleated cells in each sample was estimated from the amplification of reference gene primers within the assay. To quantify the absolute abundance of each unique TCRbeta CDR3 rearrangement, sequence reads were collapsed and filtered. For each sample, productive Simpson clonality was calculated as the square root of Simpson's diversity index over productive rearrangements. TCRdb mirrors the immuneACCESS table, restricted to in-frame sequences. Some clones are absent from its copies; in checked studies, under half trace to an unresolved V gene, and the reason for the others is unknown. That table is the source of V, J and clone size, and D and trimming were worked out from the DNA. The sample table contains around 400,000 clones; only one count was recorded for approximately 88% of them. Clones ranked in the top ten supply 1% to 1.5% of the sample.

Inclusive of the bounding cysteine and phenylalanine, the CDR3 is 16 residues long. Only the CDR3 DNA is retained, 48 bases long and in frame from the first base. Cut back by 2 bases and 0 bases, the V and J ends lie 8 bases apart. According to the germline V gene, CDR1 reads MNHEY and CDR2 reads SVGEGT. Each collaborating institution followed its own protocols to collect whole blood in K2EDTA tubes. For TCRbeta analysis, collaborators shipped samples in one of three forms: frozen whole blood, isolated PBMCs, or DNA extracted from either of those sample types. The chain employs TRBV6-2 or TRBV6-3 and TRBJ2-6; no D gene can be assigned with confidence. Sequencing was done on a sample of peripheral blood. The TCR comes from a man in his forties or fifties with acute or convalescent COVID-19. At the DNA level, the sequence is TGTGCCAGCAGTTACAGCTCCCTCTCTGGGGCCAACGTCCTGACTTTC. Its product reads: CASSYSSLSGANVLTF.